One sample yielded the 31 T cell receptor beta chains listed below, sequenced in a study of cytotoxic CD8 clonotypes in ibrutinib-treated CLL. Assay: immunoSEQ multiplex PCR; the TCRdb copy retains only in-frame clones and omits some. Counted here are some 140,000 clones, roughly 90% occurring once; the ten biggest clones make up about 10%. The material sequenced was PBMCs, taken after 12 months of ibrutinib treatment. The source is a human donor with chronic lymphocytic leukemia.

The rearrangement links TRBV28 to TRBJ1-5; 10 positions agree with TRBD1. This CDR3 has 16 amino acids. J was trimmed by 0 bases and V by 6 bases; bases with no gene match: 5. Germline-derived CDR1 and CDR2 are MDHEN and SYDVKM. Written as DNA, the CDR3 is TGTGCCAGCAGCGGACAGGGGGTCCCTAGCAATCAGCCCCAGCATTTT. This gives the protein CASSGQGVPSNQPQHF.

The V gene is TRBV27, the J gene TRBJ2-7; 11 bases fit TRBD2. Germline V gene lookup returns CDR1 MNHEY and CDR2 SMNVEV (reference sequence). The CDR3 has 14 residues. Trimming at V came to 2 bases and at J to 7 bases, leaving 4 bases not matched to a gene. This CDR3 is CASSLLAGGREQYF. CDR3 DNA sequence: TGTGCCAGCAGTTTACTAGCGGGAGGTCGTGAGCAGTACTTC.

The chain uses TRBV11-2 and TRBJ2-7, with D perhaps TRBD2 (5 bases). Trimming removed 5 bases at V and 3 bases at J, with 8 bases between. This CDR3 comprises 12 residues. Per germline, CDR1 SGHAT and CDR2 FQNNGV. The CDR3 sequence: CASSPRDYEQYF. The CDR3 DNA sequence: TGTGCCAGCAGCCCGAGGGACTACGAGCAGTACTTC.

The chain joins TRBV27 to TRBJ1-1, with a tentative D call TRBD1 (6 bases). This CDR3 comprises 17 residues. Germline V lookup: CDR1 MNHEY, CDR2 SMNVEV (reference sequence). Trimming left V 5 bases short and J 0 bases short, with 19 bases between. CDR3 sequence (DNA): TGTGCCAGCAGTGACGGGGGCACAACCCCCTTGAACACTGAAGCTTTCTTT. It codes for CASSDGGTTPLNTEAFF.

Written as DNA, the CDR3 is TGTGCCAGCTCACCACTCGGGACTAGCGGGAATGAGCAGTTCTTC. This translates into CASSPLGTSGNEQFF. V usage is TRBV18 and J usage is TRBJ2-1; 12 bases match TRBD2. Germline trimming cut 1 base from V and 7 bases from J; bases unmatched to any gene: 2. The CDR3 sequence is 15 residues long. Germline V gene sequence: CDR1 KGHSH, CDR2 LQKENI. The variable domain in full, completed from reference TRBV18 and TRBJ2-1, reads NAGVMQNPRHLVRRRGQEARLRCSPMKGHSHVYWYRQLPEEGLKFMVYLQKENIIDESGMPKERFSAEFPKEGPSILRIQQVVRGDSAAYFCASSPLGTSGNEQFFGPGTRLTVL.

The gene calls are TRBV19 and TRBJ1-1; D uncertain. In germline, CDR1 is LNHDA, CDR2 SQIVND (reference sequence). The CDR3 runs 13 residues. Trimming took off 5 bases at V and 4 bases at J, with 11 bases between the two ends. The DNA for the CDR3 is TGTGCCAGTAGTGCGATGGGTGGCACTGAAGCTTTCTTT. This sequence encodes CASSAMGGTEAFF.

This chain uses TRBV5-1 with TRBJ1-5, with a tentative D call TRBD1 (5 bases). From germline, CDR1 is SGHRS and CDR2 YFSETQ. The CDR3 is 15 amino acids. With 0 bases removed from V and 4 bases from J, the gap between germline ends came to 11 bases. CDR3 coding DNA: TGCGCCAGCAGCTTGGAAGGGGCAGAAAATCAGCCCCAGCATTTT. Protein: CASSLEGAENQPQHF.

The rearrangement links TRBV7-8 to TRBJ2-2; D gene ambiguous. This CDR3 has 13 residues. Looked up from germline, CDR1 is SGHVS and CDR2 is FQNEAQ. Trimming removed 5 bases at V and 2 bases at J, with 6 bases between. CDR3 DNA: TGTGCCAGCAGCACCACAAACACCGGGGAGCTGTTTTTT. Translating it yields CASSTTNTGELFF.

This chain uses TRBV9 with TRBJ1-2; no reliable D call. Trimming left V 0 bases short and J 8 bases short, with 11 bases between. The CDR3 loop spans 13 amino acids. Germline V gene sequence: CDR1 SGDLS, CDR2 YYNGEE. CDR3 residues: CASSVDSLGGYTF. CDR3 sequence (DNA): TGTGCCAGCAGCGTAGATTCTCTTGGGGGCTACACCTTC. Combining the CDR3 with reference TRBV9 and TRBJ1-2 gives the whole variable domain DSGVTQTPKHLITATGQRVTLRCSPRSGDLSVYWYQQSLDQGLQFLIQYYNGEERAKGNILERFSAQQFPDLHSELNLSSLELGDSALYFCASSVDSLGGYTFGSGTRLTVV.

V and J are TRBV28 and TRBJ1-1; TRBD1 is a possible D gene (5 bases). Trimming took off 5 bases at V and 1 base at J, with 17 bases between the two ends. The V gene's germline CDR1 is MDHEN and CDR2 SYDVKM. The CDR3 is 16 amino acids. Here the CDR3 reads CASSAPWRGQNTEAFF. CDR3 bases: TGTGCCAGCAGTGCCCCATGGCGGGGCCAGAACACTGAAGCTTTCTTT.

The chain has TRBV27 and TRBJ1-6; D remains ambiguous. The germline gives CDR1 MNHEY, CDR2 SMNVEV (reference sequence). The V gene lost 5 bases and the J gene lost 7 bases, with 6 bases spanning the gap. The CDR3 loop spans 12 amino acids. CDR3 nucleotide sequence: TGTGCCAGCAGTCCCCTAAATTCACCCCTCCACTTT. This codes for CASSPLNSPLHF.

The chain is built from TRBV11-1 and TRBJ1-5; D gene uncertain. Germline values: CDR1 SGHAT, CDR2 FQDESV (reference sequence). Trimming removed 0 bases at V and 8 bases at J, with 8 bases between. The CDR3 is 13 residues long. The DNA of the CDR3 is TGTGCCAGCAGCTTAGCACCGGAGAAGCCCCAGCATTTT. Translation: CASSLAPEKPQHF. Combining the CDR3 with reference TRBV11-1 and TRBJ1-5 gives the whole variable domain EAEVAQSPRYKITEKSQAVAFWCDPISGHATLYWYRQILGQGPELLVQFQDESVVDDSQLPKDRFSAERLKGVDSTLKIQPAELGDSAMYLCASSLAPEKPQHFGDGTRLSIL.

This chain joins TRBV28 and TRBJ1-5; D call uncertain. Looked up from germline, CDR1 is MDHEN and CDR2 is SYDVKM. The CDR3 runs 13 residues. Trimming pared 2 bases from V and 0 bases from J, leaving 2 bases between. CDR3 DNA: TGTGCCAGCAGTTTAGGTAGCAATCAGCCCCAGCATTTT. This gives the protein CASSLGSNQPQHF.

V is TRBV28 and J is TRBJ1-5; tentatively, D is TRBD1 (5 bases). This CDR3 is 13 amino acids long. CDR1 is MDHEN and CDR2 is SYDVKM in the germline V gene. Trimming removed 7 bases at V and 6 bases at J, with 13 bases between. The CDR3 DNA reads TGTGCCAGCATTCGGCAGGGCTCTCAGCCCCAGCATTTT. This sequence encodes CASIRQGSQPQHF.

In nucleotides, the CDR3 is TGTGCCAGTAGTGCCGCCGGGACGGTAAGCTACGAGCAGTACTTC. It is translated as CASSAAGTVSYEQYF. This rearrangement joins TRBV19 to TRBJ2-7; TRBD1 or TRBD2 may be the D gene (5 bases each). Per germline, CDR1 LNHDA and CDR2 SQIVND (reference sequence). This CDR3 is 15 amino acids long. Trimming pared 5 bases from V and 3 bases from J, leaving 17 bases between. The full variable domain, completed using reference TRBV19 and TRBJ2-7, is DGGITQSPKYLFRKEGQNVTLSCEQNLNHDAMYWYRQDPGQGLRLIYYSQIVNDFQKGDIAEGYSVSREKKESFPLTVTSAQKNPTAFYLCASSAAGTVSYEQYFGPGTRLTVT.

This clone was detected only once. V and J are TRBV10-1 and TRBJ2-3; the D gene could be TRBD1 or TRBD2 (5 bases each). Germline V lookup: CDR1 WNHNN, CDR2 SYGVQD (reference sequence). This CDR3 contains 17 residues. Trimming shortened V by 0 bases and J by 0 bases, and 13 bases separated the two germline ends. As DNA, the CDR3 is TGCGCCAGCAGTGAGTCGAGGGGCCCGGAAAGCACAGATACGCAGTATTTT. This translates into CASSESRGPESTDTQYF.

The rearrangement links TRBV5-4 to TRBJ2-7; 9 bases are shared with TRBD2. The CDR3 consists of 15 residues. Trimming took 3 bases from V and 1 from J; bases not matched to a gene: 5. Germline loops: CDR1 SGHNT, CDR2 YYREEE (reference sequence). The CDR3 DNA reads TGTGCCAGCAGCTACGTAGCGGGAGTTTCCTACGAGCAGTACTTC. Its translation is CASSYVAGVSYEQYF.

The gene calls are TRBV5-6 and TRBJ1-2; D may be TRBD1 (5 bases). Germline CDR1 reads SGHDT; CDR2 reads YYEEEE. Trimming took 1 base from V and 4 from J, leaving 14 bases between them. The CDR3 runs 15 residues. This chain's CDR3 is CASSLWAGSAYGYTF. DNA of the CDR3: TGTGCCAGCAGCTTGTGGGCAGGGAGCGCCTATGGCTACACCTTC.

V gene TRBV5-1 combines with J gene TRBJ1-2; D ambiguous. Per the germline V gene, CDR1 is SGHRS and CDR2 is YFSETQ. The CDR3 is 13 residues long. V was shortened by 3 bases and J by 2 bases, with 8 bases between the two germline ends. The CDR3: CASSSEHNYGYTF. The CDR3 bases are TGCGCCAGCAGCTCGGAGCACAACTATGGCTACACCTTC. Looking up the rest from reference TRBV5-1 and TRBJ1-2 gives the full variable domain: KAGVTQTPRYLIKTRGQQVTLSCSPISGHRSVSWYQQTPGQGLQFLFEYFSETQRNKGNFPGRFSGRQFSNSRSEMNVSTLELGDSALYLCASSSEHNYGYTFGSGTRLTVV.

The chain employs TRBV18 and TRBJ1-1; 8 positions match TRBD1. CDR1 is KGHSH, CDR2 LQKENI, per germline. The CDR3 extends over 15 amino acids. Losses at the gene ends were 3 bases for V and 4 bases for J; bases not matched to a gene: 7. CDR3 bases: TGTGCCAGCTCACCCGGACAGGGACCGGCCACTGAAGCTTTCTTT. Translating it yields CASSPGQGPATEAFF.

The chain couples TRBV30 to TRBJ2-7; 7 bases line up with TRBD2. V shed 1 base and J 2 bases; nucleotides not matched to a gene: 8. Germline CDR1 and CDR2: GTSNPN and SVGIG (reference sequence). The CDR3 is 15 residues long. In nucleotides, the CDR3 is TGTGCCTGGAGTGCAGGACTAGTGGGTACCTACGAGCAGTACTTC. This sequence encodes CAWSAGLVGTYEQYF.

The chain carries TRBV30 and TRBJ1-2, with 7 bases aligning to TRBD1. Per the germline V gene, CDR1 is GTSNPN and CDR2 is SVGIG (reference sequence). The CDR3 has 16 residues. Unmatched junction bases numbered 15, after V lost 0 bases and J lost 8 bases. CDR3 protein: CAWSVRGIQGSGGYTF. The CDR3 DNA sequence: TGTGCCTGGAGTGTACGAGGGATACAGGGGTCGGGCGGCTACACCTTC.

This chain links TRBV28 with TRBJ2-1, with D possibly TRBD1 on 5 matching bases. The CDR3 totals 13 residues. V was shortened by 6 bases and J by 4 bases, with 10 bases between the two germline ends. The germline gives CDR1 MDHEN, CDR2 SYDVKM. The CDR3 nucleotides read TGTGCCAGCAGGAAGACAGAATACAATGAGCAGTTCTTC. It specifies CASRKTEYNEQFF.

This chain links TRBV28 with TRBJ2-2; 7 nucleotides line up with TRBD2. The CDR3 loop spans 15 amino acids. CDR1 and CDR2 (germline): MDHEN, SYDVKM. After removal of 1 base from V and 6 bases from J, the junction contained 5 bases not matched to a gene. This CDR3 reads CASSLYGRLPGELFF. The DNA of the CDR3 is TGTGCCAGCAGTTTATACGGGAGGCTACCCGGGGAGCTGTTTTTT.

The rearrangement joins TRBV14 to TRBJ2-7; D perhaps matches TRBD2 (6 bases). The CDR3 covers 15 residues. V lost 7 bases to trimming and J lost 3 bases, with 19 bases between them. CDR1 and CDR2 from the germline V gene are SGHDN and FVKESK. CDR3 sequence reads: CASKGCGTSFYEQYF. The CDR3 DNA reads TGTGCCAGCAAGGGGTGCGGGACCAGTTTCTACGAGCAGTACTTC.

The genes are TRBV12-5 and TRBJ1-1; D uncertain. Germline V gives CDR1 LGHNT, CDR2 FRNRAP. V was cut by 6 bases and J by 1 base, with 3 bases left in between. This CDR3 has 11 amino acids. CDR3: CASGANTEAFF. The CDR3 DNA is TGTGCTAGTGGAGCGAACACTGAAGCTTTCTTT.

The chain couples TRBV27 to TRBJ1-5; 10 bases agree with TRBD1. Germline CDR1 MNHEY, CDR2 SMNVEV (reference sequence). The CDR3 runs to 15 residues. V was pared by 4 bases and J by 6 bases, with 6 bases of the junction left unmatched. The CDR3 reads CASSYGTGAGQPQHF. The CDR3 DNA is TGTGCCAGCAGTTACGGGACAGGGGCGGGTCAGCCCCAGCATTTT.

This clone occurred a few times. This chain connects TRBV7-9 to TRBJ1-1; D gene unclear. CDR1 and CDR2 from the germline V gene are SEHNR and FQNEAQ (reference sequence). Trimming cost V 1 base and J 5 bases, with 8 bases left between them. This CDR3 has 13 residues. Here the CDR3 DNA reads TGTGCCAGCAGCTTAGTAGGGATTACTGAAGCTTTCTTT. Translation: CASSLVGITEAFF.

This chain uses TRBV9 with TRBJ1-4; D is possibly TRBD1 (6 bases). The CDR3 is 15 residues long. V was clipped by 2 bases and J by 4 bases, with 12 bases between them. Germline CDR1 reads SGDLS; CDR2 reads YYNGEE. CDR3 in DNA: TGTGCCAGCAGCGTCACGACAGGCTATAATGAAAAACTGTTTTTT. Its translation: CASSVTTGYNEKLFF.

The rearrangement links TRBV30 to TRBJ1-6; unclear D gene. With 0 bases removed from V and 6 bases from J, the gap between germline ends came to 9 bases. CDR3 length: 14 amino acids. Per germline, CDR1 GTSNPN and CDR2 SVGIG (reference sequence). CDR3 DNA sequence: TGTGCCTGGAGTGTACACGGGAGTAATTCACCCCTCCACTTT. Amino acid sequence: CAWSVHGSNSPLHF.

This clone has a handful of counts. The rearrangement joins TRBV7-3 to TRBJ2-3; the D gene could be TRBD1 or TRBD2 (5 bases each). In germline, CDR1 is SGHTA, CDR2 FQGTGA. This CDR3 is 14 amino acids long. With 2 bases removed from V and 6 bases from J, the gap between germline ends came to 12 bases. The CDR3 DNA sequence: TGTGCCAGCAGCTTACAGACTGGGACGGATACGCAGTATTTT. Its translation: CASSLQTGTDTQYF.